This entry is about one TCR beta chain. The CDR3 contains 14 residues. Germline V gene lookup returns CDR1 MDHEN and CDR2 SYDVKM. Trimming removed 6 bases from V and 8 bases from J, with 19 bases in between. This specimen belongs to a study of preoperative IRX-2 immunotherapy in early breast cancer. Sequencing used immunoSEQ multiplex PCR; TCRdb keeps in-frame clones, though not all of them. The table has about 38,000 clones, roughly 82% seen once. Treatment meaning: preoperative locoregional IRX-2 cytokine immunotherapy. This phase Ib study tested locoregional IRX-2 cytokine immunotherapy given before surgery.

Specimen: lymph node tissue, collected after IRX-2 immunotherapy. The chain is built from TRBV28 and TRBJ1-2; D remains ambiguous. This receptor was identified in a human donor with breast cancer. The CDR3 loop is CASRAVGVIRGYTF. The CDR3 DNA reads as TGTGCCAGCAGGGCAGTCGGGGTGATACGGGGCTACACCTTC.